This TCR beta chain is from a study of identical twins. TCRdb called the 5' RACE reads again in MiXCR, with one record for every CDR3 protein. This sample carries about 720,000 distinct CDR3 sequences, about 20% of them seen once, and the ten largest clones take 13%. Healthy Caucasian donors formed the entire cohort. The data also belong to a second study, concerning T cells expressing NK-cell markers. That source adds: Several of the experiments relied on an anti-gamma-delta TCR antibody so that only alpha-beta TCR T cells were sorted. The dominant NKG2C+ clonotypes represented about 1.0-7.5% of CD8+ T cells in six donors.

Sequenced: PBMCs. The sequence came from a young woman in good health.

CDR3 region: CASSFGQVNTGELFF. CDR3 coding DNA: TGTGCCAGCAGCTTCGGACAGGTTAACACCGGGGAGCTGTTTTTT. The genes are TRBV7-9 and TRBJ2-2, with 7 nucleotides matching TRBD1. CDR1 and CDR2 (germline): SEHNR, FQNEAQ (reference sequence). This CDR3 contains 15 residues. Trimming removed 3 bases from V and 2 bases from J; junction bases left unmatched: 3.